The clone carrying this TCR beta chain was detected many times. Its antigen is currently unknown. The data were obtained in a study of molecular identifiers for immune sequencing clone quantification. Study observations and caveats: Over 97% of effector molecules, yet under 1% of naive-cell molecules, were held by clones above 20 RNA copies.

The V gene's germline CDR1 is MNHEY and CDR2 SVGEGT. Trimming took 6 bases from V and 6 from J, leaving 14 bases between them. The CDR3 spans 13 residues. TCRdb itself ran the PCR reads through MiXCR, one entry per CDR3 protein. The table lists approximately 500,000 distinct CDR3 sequences, around 21% of them singletons. The source of this sequence is a human donor in good health. Some libraries in this study had Jurkat cell RNA spiked in. Sequencing input: naive CD8+ T cells from blood, with Jurkat cell RNA spiked in. Subset defined: FACS-sorted CD8+CD4-CCR7+CD45RA+ naive T cells. The chain couples TRBV6-2 or TRBV6-3 to TRBJ1-1; a weak D match, TRBD1 (6 bases). CDR3 amino acids: CASRDDRFPEAFF. CDR3 DNA: TGTGCCAGCAGAGACGACAGGTTCCCTGAAGCTTTCTTT.